The 31 T cell receptor beta chains below all came from one sample that was sequenced in a study of blood T cell repertoires in COVID-19. Generated by immunoSEQ multiplex PCR, the TCRdb table keeps only in-frame clones and is missing some. The sample carries around 100,000 clones, around 83% recorded once. Source material: peripheral blood. The origin of the receptors is a man between 65 and 85 years old with active or convalescent COVID-19.

The genes are TRBV28 and TRBJ1-4; D possibly corresponds to TRBD1 (6 bases). Germline CDR1 MDHEN, CDR2 SYDVKM. With 8 bases removed from V and 7 bases from J, the gap between germline ends came to 17 bases. This CDR3 has 14 amino acids. Here the CDR3 reads CASAIRGAREKLFF. The CDR3 DNA is TGTGCCAGCGCCATACGGGGGGCGCGTGAAAAACTGTTTTTT.

This clone has more than one count but fewer than ten. V usage is TRBV7-2 and J usage is TRBJ1-5; a weak D match, TRBD1 (5 bases). Germline assignment: CDR1 SGHTA and CDR2 FQGNSA. CDR3 size: 15 residues. Trimming took off 1 base at V and 5 bases at J, with 12 bases between the two ends. The CDR3 DNA is TGTGCCAGCAGCTTAGGGGGCAGGGTCGATCAGCCCCAGCATTTT. This encodes CASSLGGRVDQPQHF.

The chain carries TRBV6-5 and TRBJ1-1; TRBD1 matches at 7 bases. The CDR3 loop spans 14 amino acids. With 4 bases clipped from V and 0 bases from J, the junction kept 2 bases outside the gene matches. The germline V gene has CDR1 MNHEY and CDR2 SVGAGI. The CDR3 coding sequence is TGTGCCAGCAGTTCAGGGGGGTTGAACACTGAAGCTTTCTTT. It encodes CASSSGGLNTEAFF.

The rearrangement uses TRBV7-2 and TRBJ2-7, with TRBD2 identical over 10 bases. Germline V gene data show CDR1 as SGHTA and CDR2 as FQGNSA. V lost 6 bases and J lost 0; bases outside the gene matches: 2. The CDR3 is made up of 14 amino acids. In DNA, the CDR3 is TGTGCCAGCAGAACTAGCGGGGCCTCCTACGAGCAGTACTTC. This sequence encodes CASRTSGASYEQYF.

This chain joins TRBV29-1 and TRBJ2-1; D gene unclear. CDR1 is SQVTM, CDR2 ANQGSEA, per germline. The germline V and J ends were trimmed by 8 bases and 2 bases, with 19 bases remaining between them. This CDR3 comprises 15 residues. CDR3 in amino acids: CSFLTGVSPYNEQFF. The CDR3 nucleotides read TGCAGCTTCCTAACCGGAGTTAGTCCCTACAATGAGCAGTTCTTC.

V gene TRBV30 combines with J gene TRBJ2-7, with D unresolved. The CDR3 is 14 residues long. In germline, CDR1 is GTSNPN, CDR2 SVGIG (reference sequence). V was trimmed by 2 bases and J by 4 bases, leaving 15 bases between them. The CDR3 nucleotides are TGTGCCTGGAGTCAAGGCCAGCCAGGATACGAGCAGTACTTC. This gives the protein CAWSQGQPGYEQYF.

The chain recombines TRBV14 with TRBJ2-3, with D possibly being TRBD1 (5 bases). This CDR3 has 16 amino acids. V was cut by 1 base and J by 2 bases, with 13 bases left in between. The germline V gene encodes CDR1 SGHDN and CDR2 FVKESK. CDR3 region: CASSQVGRRVTDTQYF. The CDR3 nucleotides are TGTGCCAGCAGCCAAGTAGGTCGCAGGGTCACAGATACGCAGTATTTT.

The rearrangement uses TRBV18 and TRBJ2-7, with D possibly TRBD1 on 5 matching bases. The germline CDR1 and CDR2 sequences are KGHSH and LQKENI. The CDR3 runs 16 residues. The germline V and J ends were trimmed by 6 bases and 3 bases, with 21 bases remaining between them. The CDR3 bases are TGTGCCAGCTCCCTTAATTCAGGGAATTCTCTCTACGAGCAGTACTTC. Amino acids: CASSLNSGNSLYEQYF.

V usage is TRBV24-1 and J usage is TRBJ1-2, with TRBD1 as a possible D gene (6 bases). Germline lookup yields CDR1 KGHDR and CDR2 SFDVKD. The CDR3 has 19 amino acids. V was pared by 0 bases and J by 6 bases, with 25 bases between. CDR3: CATSDLLSPPSDRDHGYTF. The CDR3 DNA sequence: TGTGCCACCAGTGATTTGCTGTCTCCCCCTTCGGACAGAGACCATGGCTACACCTTC.

J is TRBJ1-2 and V is TRBV7-2, with a weak D call TRBD1 (6 bases). CDR1 and CDR2 from the germline V gene are SGHTA and FQGNSA. With 3 bases removed from V and 2 bases from J, the gap between germline ends came to 10 bases. The CDR3 has 14 residues. CDR3 protein: CASSLVQGNYGYTF. The CDR3 DNA reads TGTGCCAGCAGCTTGGTACAGGGAAACTATGGCTACACCTTC.

This clone was recorded once. CDR3 DNA sequence: TGCGCCAGCAGCTTACGGGTAGGAGGCACTGAAGCTTTCTTT. Translated: CASSLRVGGTEAFF. The V gene is TRBV5-1, the J gene TRBJ1-1; D gene unclear. The ends were cut back, 2 bases at V and 4 bases at J, with 12 bases in the middle. From germline, CDR1 is SGHRS and CDR2 YFSETQ. The CDR3 has 14 amino acids.

This chain joins TRBV18 and TRBJ2-6; a weak D match, TRBD1 (5 bases). Per germline, CDR1 KGHSH and CDR2 LQKENI. There are 17 residues in the CDR3. Trimming removed 2 bases from V and 0 bases from J, with 11 bases in between. In DNA, the CDR3 is TGTGCCAGCTCACCAGGGGCCCCTAGCTCTGGGGCCAACGTCCTGACTTTC. Translated, it gives CASSPGAPSSGANVLTF.

This clone was counted a few times. The chain couples TRBV29-1 to TRBJ2-5, with 9 bases lining up with TRBD1. From germline, CDR1 is SQVTM and CDR2 ANQGSEA. The length of the CDR3 is 12 residues. V lost 5 bases and J lost 4; bases outside the gene matches: 2. The CDR3 DNA reads TGCAGCGTTTCGGACAGGGGAGAGACCCAGTACTTC. Translation gives CSVSDRGETQYF.

The genes are TRBV9 and TRBJ1-2, with TRBD1 matching over 7 bases. Trimming took 3 bases from V and 0 from J; bases not matched to a gene: 5. The germline CDR1 and CDR2 sequences are SGDLS and YYNGEE. CDR3 length equals 15 residues. The CDR3 DNA sequence: TGTGCCAGCAGCGGACAGGGTCCATCTAACTATGGCTACACCTTC. Protein: CASSGQGPSNYGYTF.

This clone appeared once. The chain carries TRBV2 and TRBJ1-4; D not certain. V lost 8 bases and J lost 0, with 13 bases in between. Germline V gene data show CDR1 as SNHLY and CDR2 as FYNNEI. The length of the CDR3 is 15 residues. The CDR3, as DNA: TGTGCCAGCGGCCCTCCCAGGACAACTAATGAAAAACTGTTTTTT. Its protein is CASGPPRTTNEKLFF.

This clone was recorded a few times. The genes are TRBV28 and TRBJ1-5; tentatively, D is TRBD1 (5 bases). Looked up from germline, CDR1 is MDHEN and CDR2 is SYDVKM. The ends were cut back, 3 bases at V and 5 bases at J, with 14 bases in the middle. CDR3 length equals 15 residues. The CDR3 here is CASSLSSGYHQPQHF. The CDR3, as DNA: TGTGCCAGCAGTTTGTCCTCAGGGTATCATCAGCCCCAGCATTTT.

V usage is TRBV27 and J usage is TRBJ1-1; the match to TRBD1 covers 9 bases. V shed 4 bases, J shed 3 bases, and the junction held 9 bases outside the gene matches. Germline loops: CDR1 MNHEY, CDR2 SMNVEV (reference sequence). The CDR3 extends over 16 amino acids. Here the CDR3 DNA reads TGTGCCAGCAGTTCCCCCCGGACAGGGGAGGACACTGAAGCTTTCTTT. Translation gives CASSSPRTGEDTEAFF.

The CDR3 DNA is TGTGCCAGCAACCAGCGGGGGGGCCGAAGTGGGCATGAGCAGTTCTTC. Protein: CASNQRGGRSGHEQFF. This chain uses TRBV6-6 with TRBJ2-1; 10 nucleotides align to TRBD2. Germline CDR1 is MNHNY and CDR2 is SVGAGI (reference sequence). This CDR3 comprises 16 residues. Germline trimming cut 7 bases from V and 8 bases from J; bases unmatched to any gene: 14.

The rearrangement joins TRBV6-6 to TRBJ1-2, with 8 bases lining up with TRBD1. Germline assignment: CDR1 MNHNY and CDR2 SVGAGI (reference sequence). The CDR3 spans 15 residues. Trimming removed 7 bases from V and 2 bases from J; junction bases left unmatched: 9. CDR3 sequence (DNA): TGTGCCAGCAAAGATCCAGGGGGCGCGAACTATGGCTACACCTTC. Encoded protein: CASKDPGGANYGYTF.

The chain employs TRBV7-2 and TRBJ2-5; D gene uncertain. The ends were cut back, 0 bases at V and 5 bases at J, with 10 bases in the middle. The CDR3 extends over 14 amino acids. Per germline, CDR1 SGHTA and CDR2 FQGNSA. CDR3: CASSLALRQETQYF. As DNA, the CDR3 is TGTGCCAGCAGCTTAGCGCTCAGGCAGGAGACCCAGTACTTC.

For the CDR3, the DNA is TGTGCCAGCGCAACAGGGAGAGCTGGGGCCAACGTCCTGACTTTC. The encoded protein is CASATGRAGANVLTF. The chain links TRBV7-8 to TRBJ2-6; D perhaps matches TRBD1 (6 bases). The V end was cut by 8 bases, the J end by 2 bases, with 13 bases between. Germline values: CDR1 SGHVS, CDR2 FQNEAQ. CDR3 length equals 15 residues.

V is TRBV5-4 and J is TRBJ2-6; 9 positions agree with TRBD1. Germline CDR1 and CDR2: SGHNT and YYREEE (reference sequence). Trimming at V came to 7 bases and at J to 0 bases, leaving 8 bases not matched to a gene. CDR3 size: 17 residues. The CDR3 bases are TGTGCCAGCGGATATAAGACAGGGGGCTCTGGGGCCAACGTCCTGACTTTC. Amino acid sequence: CASGYKTGGSGANVLTF.

V gene TRBV4-1 combines with J gene TRBJ2-1; 8 bases map to TRBD1. After removal of 5 bases from V and 6 bases from J, the junction contained 15 bases not matched to a gene. Germline lookup yields CDR1 MGHRA and CDR2 YSYEKL. The CDR3 sequence is 17 residues long. For the CDR3, the DNA is TGCGCCAGCAGCTTCCTCCTTGGGCAGGGGGCTCTCAATGAGCAGTTCTTC. It translates to CASSFLLGQGALNEQFF.

V is TRBV3-1 (or the pseudogene TRBV3-2) and J is TRBJ1-6; 7 bases fit TRBD1. The J segment lost 4 bases and the V segment lost 3 bases, leaving 0 bases of the junction unmatched. The CDR3 totals 14 residues. Germline CDR1 is LGHDT and CDR2 is YNNKEL (reference sequence). CDR3 nucleotides: TGTGCCAGCAGCCAGACAGGGTATAATTCACCCCTCCACTTT. As protein: CASSQTGYNSPLHF.

The chain couples TRBV28 to TRBJ1-3; perhaps TRBD1 as D (6 bases). The CDR3 length is 17 residues. The germline V gene has CDR1 MDHEN and CDR2 SYDVKM. V was clipped by 3 bases and J by 0 bases, with 15 bases between them. The CDR3 loop is CASSFGLGGNSGNTIYF. As DNA, the CDR3 is TGTGCCAGCAGTTTCGGTTTAGGGGGAAACTCTGGAAACACCATATATTTT.

The V and J genes are TRBV4-1 and TRBJ2-3; maybe TRBD2 (6 bases). Germline V gene lookup returns CDR1 MGHRA and CDR2 YSYEKL. There are 16 residues in the CDR3. V was clipped by 5 bases and J by 2 bases, with 17 bases between them. This chain's CDR3 is CASSRDLGGITDTQYF. The DNA of the CDR3 is TGCGCCAGCAGCAGGGACCTGGGCGGGATCACAGATACGCAGTATTTT.

The genes are TRBV28 and TRBJ2-2; a weak D match, TRBD1 (5 bases). Germline values: CDR1 MDHEN, CDR2 SYDVKM. There are 15 residues in the CDR3. Trimming removed 3 bases at V and 5 bases at J, with 13 bases between. Written as DNA, the CDR3 is TGTGCCAGCAGTTTTGGCAGGGTGGAGACCGGGGAGCTGTTTTTT. Amino acids: CASSFGRVETGELFF.

V usage is TRBV7-9 and J usage is TRBJ1-6; TRBD1 matches at 7 bases. J lost 6 bases, V lost 7 bases, and 3 bases had no gene match. CDR1 is SEHNR and CDR2 is FQNEAQ in the germline V gene (reference sequence). The CDR3 runs to 13 residues. The CDR3 coding sequence is TGTGCCAGCACCCAGGGGGTTAATTCACCCCTCCACTTT. Its protein product is CASTQGVNSPLHF.

The DNA for the CDR3 is TGTGCCAGCAGTTTTCAGGGGCGGGCTGAAGCTTTCTTT. The encoded protein is CASSFQGRAEAFF. The J gene is TRBJ1-1, the V gene TRBV12-3 or TRBV12-4; a weak D match, TRBD1 (6 bases). V lost 3 bases and J lost 6, with 11 bases in between. The CDR3 covers 13 residues.

The V gene is TRBV28, the J gene TRBJ1-2, with D tentatively TRBD1 (6 bases). This CDR3 contains 15 residues. With 8 bases removed from V and 4 bases from J, the gap between germline ends came to 20 bases. Germline CDR1 is MDHEN and CDR2 is SYDVKM. Here the CDR3 reads CASVPYYTGSYGYTF. The DNA of the CDR3 is TGTGCCAGCGTGCCCTACTATACAGGGTCCTATGGCTACACCTTC.

The table lists this clone with a count of one. The rearrangement uses TRBV6-5 and TRBJ2-3, with 9 nucleotides matching TRBD1. Germline V gene data show CDR1 as MNHEY and CDR2 as SVGAGI. This CDR3 is built from 13 residues. The V and J ends lost 6 bases and 6 bases, in that order; junction bases with no gene match: 4. This CDR3 reads CASSGTGWDTQYF. The DNA of the CDR3 is TGTGCCAGCAGCGGGACAGGGTGGGATACGCAGTATTTT.